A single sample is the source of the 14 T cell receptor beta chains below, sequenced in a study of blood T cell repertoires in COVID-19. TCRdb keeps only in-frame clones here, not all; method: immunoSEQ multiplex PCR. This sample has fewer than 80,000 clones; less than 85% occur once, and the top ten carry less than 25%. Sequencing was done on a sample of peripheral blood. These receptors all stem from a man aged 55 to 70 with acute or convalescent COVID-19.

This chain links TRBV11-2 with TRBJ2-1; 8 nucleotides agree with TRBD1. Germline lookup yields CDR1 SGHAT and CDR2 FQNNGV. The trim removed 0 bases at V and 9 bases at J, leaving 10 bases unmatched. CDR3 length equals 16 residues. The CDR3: CASSLEPDRARGEQFF. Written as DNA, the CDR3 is TGTGCCAGCAGCTTAGAACCGGACAGGGCTAGAGGTGAGCAGTTCTTC.

The CDR3 protein is CASSLATGAHEKLFF. The CDR3, as DNA: TGTGCCAGCAGCTTAGCCACAGGGGCCCATGAAAAACTGTTTTTT. This rearrangement joins TRBV7-9 to TRBJ1-4, with TRBD1 matching over 7 bases. This CDR3 contains 15 residues. V lost 0 bases, J lost 6 bases, and 4 bases stayed unmatched. Germline V gives CDR1 SEHNR, CDR2 FQNEAQ (reference sequence).

The CDR3 nucleotides are TGTGCCAGCAGCTCGGACACCTTCTATGGCTACACCTTC. This codes for CASSSDTFYGYTF. This chain joins TRBV13 and TRBJ1-2; TRBD1 might be the D (5 bases). Germline values: CDR1 PRHDT, CDR2 FYEKMQ (reference sequence). CDR3 length: 13 residues. The V and J ends lost 4 bases and 4 bases respectively, with 10 bases between them.

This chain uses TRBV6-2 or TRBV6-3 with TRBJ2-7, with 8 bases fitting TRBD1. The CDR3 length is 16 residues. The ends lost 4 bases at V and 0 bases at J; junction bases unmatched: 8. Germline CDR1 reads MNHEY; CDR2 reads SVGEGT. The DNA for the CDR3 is TGTGCCAGCAGTTTTCCACCCACAGGGGGCTCCTACGAGCAGTACTTC. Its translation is CASSFPPTGGSYEQYF.

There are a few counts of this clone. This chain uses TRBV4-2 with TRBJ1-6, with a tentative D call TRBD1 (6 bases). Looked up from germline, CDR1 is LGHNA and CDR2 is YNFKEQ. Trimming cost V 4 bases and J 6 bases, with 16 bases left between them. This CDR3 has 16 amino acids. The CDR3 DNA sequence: TGTGCCAGCAGCCCATCGGGGGGGCCTAGTAATTCACCCCTCCACTTT. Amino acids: CASSPSGGPSNSPLHF.

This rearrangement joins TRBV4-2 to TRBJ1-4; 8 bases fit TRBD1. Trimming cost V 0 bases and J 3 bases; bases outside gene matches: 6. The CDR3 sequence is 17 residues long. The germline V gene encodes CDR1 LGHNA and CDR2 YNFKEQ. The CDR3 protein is CASSQESGGRANEKLFF. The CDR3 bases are TGTGCCAGCAGCCAAGAATCAGGGGGCCGAGCTAATGAAAAACTGTTTTTT.

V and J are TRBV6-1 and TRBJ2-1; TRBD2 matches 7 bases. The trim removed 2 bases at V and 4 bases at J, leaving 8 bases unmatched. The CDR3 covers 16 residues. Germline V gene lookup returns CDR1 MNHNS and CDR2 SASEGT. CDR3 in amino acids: CASSESGTNYYNEQFF. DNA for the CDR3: TGTGCCAGCAGTGAATCCGGGACTAACTATTACAATGAGCAGTTCTTC.

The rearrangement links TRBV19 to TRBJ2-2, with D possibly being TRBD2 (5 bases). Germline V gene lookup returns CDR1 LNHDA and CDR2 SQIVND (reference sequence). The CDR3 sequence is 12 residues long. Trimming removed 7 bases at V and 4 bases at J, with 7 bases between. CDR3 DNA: TGTGCCAGTACCGGGATCACCGGGGAGCTGTTTTTT. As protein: CASTGITGELFF.

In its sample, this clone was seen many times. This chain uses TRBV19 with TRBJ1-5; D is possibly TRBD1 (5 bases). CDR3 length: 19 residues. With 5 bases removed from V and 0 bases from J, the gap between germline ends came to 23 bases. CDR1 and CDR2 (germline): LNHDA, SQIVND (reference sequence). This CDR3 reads CASSAFPGLTSSSNQPQHF. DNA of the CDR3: TGTGCCAGTAGTGCTTTTCCGGGACTGACATCAAGTAGCAATCAGCCCCAGCATTTT.

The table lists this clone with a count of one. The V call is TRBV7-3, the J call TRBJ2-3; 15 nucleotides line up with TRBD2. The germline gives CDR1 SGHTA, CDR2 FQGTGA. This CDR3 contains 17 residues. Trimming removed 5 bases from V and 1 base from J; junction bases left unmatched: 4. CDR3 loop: CASSPGLAGGRTDTQYF. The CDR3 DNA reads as TGTGCCAGCAGCCCGGGACTAGCGGGAGGTCGCACAGATACGCAGTATTTT.

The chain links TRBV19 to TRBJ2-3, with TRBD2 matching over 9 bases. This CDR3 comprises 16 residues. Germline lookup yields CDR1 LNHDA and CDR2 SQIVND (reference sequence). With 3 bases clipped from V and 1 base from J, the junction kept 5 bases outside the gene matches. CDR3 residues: CASSIGLAGGTDTQYF. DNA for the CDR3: TGTGCCAGTAGTATCGGGTTAGCGGGGGGCACAGATACGCAGTATTTT. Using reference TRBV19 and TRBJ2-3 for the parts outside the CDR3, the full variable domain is DGGITQSPKYLFRKEGQNVTLSCEQNLNHDAMYWYRQDPGQGLRLIYYSQIVNDFQKGDIAEGYSVSREKKESFPLTVTSAQKNPTAFYLCASSIGLAGGTDTQYFGPGTRLTVL.

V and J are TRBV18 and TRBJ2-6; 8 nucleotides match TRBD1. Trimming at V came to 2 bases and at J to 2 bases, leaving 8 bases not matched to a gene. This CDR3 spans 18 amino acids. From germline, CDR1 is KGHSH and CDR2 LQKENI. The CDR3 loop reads CASSPSRQGTAGANVLTF. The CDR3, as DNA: TGTGCCAGCTCACCATCGCGACAGGGGACGGCTGGGGCCAACGTCCTGACTTTC.

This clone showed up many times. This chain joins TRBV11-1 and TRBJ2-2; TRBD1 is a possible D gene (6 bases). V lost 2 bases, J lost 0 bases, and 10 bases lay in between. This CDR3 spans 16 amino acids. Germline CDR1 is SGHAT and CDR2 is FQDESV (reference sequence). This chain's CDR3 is CASSLNRDANTGELFF. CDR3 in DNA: TGTGCCAGCAGCTTAAACAGGGACGCGAACACCGGGGAGCTGTTTTTT.

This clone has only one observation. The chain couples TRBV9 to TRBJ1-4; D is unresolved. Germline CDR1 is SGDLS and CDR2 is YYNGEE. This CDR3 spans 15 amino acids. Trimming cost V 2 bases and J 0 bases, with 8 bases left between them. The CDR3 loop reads CASSVEGTTNEKLFF. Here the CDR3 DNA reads TGTGCCAGCAGCGTCGAGGGAACAACTAATGAAAAACTGTTTTTT.